The source of this TCR beta chain is a study of regulatory T cells in long-lasting Graves disease. Construction of TCR beta libraries relied on iRepertoire HTBI primers and on Arm-PCR targeting CDR3 regions. MiXCR was run by TCRdb on the multiplex PCR reads, yielding one entry per CDR3 protein. The sample has approximately 400,000 distinct CDR3 sequences, about 12% seen once; the top ten hold approximately 19%. The CDR3 covers 15 residues. Germline CDR1 is LNHDA and CDR2 is SQIVND (reference sequence). V shed 4 bases and J 6 bases; nucleotides not matched to a gene: 5. About this clonotype itself: Its antigen is not known.

Time point noted: newly diagnosed GD, antithyroid drugs for less than 3 months. Extracted RNA from PBMCs served as the source of the TCR library. Study outcomes and limitations: Favored gene segments in persistent disease were TRBV28, TRBJ1-2 and TRBJ2-5.

The sample was also linked to a second study, of T cells in Graves' hyperthyroidism and ophthalmopathy. That source reports: It was uncontrolled infection, other autoimmune disease, pregnancy or lactation that excluded patients.

V is TRBV19 and J is TRBJ2-1; 11 bases are a match to TRBD2. The sequence was collected from a woman under 30 with Graves disease. The specimen comprised peripheral blood mononuclear cells (PBMCs), sampled at new diagnosis, from a patient treated with antithyroid drugs. The CDR3 loop is CASSRLAGTINEQFF. CDR3 coding DNA: TGTGCCAGTAGTAGACTAGCGGGAACAATCAATGAGCAGTTCTTC.